This TCR beta chain was sequenced for a study of tumor-infiltrating lymphocytes in primary liver carcinoma. Overall study results and limits: It was tumor-adjacent and tumor-blood pairs that overlapped less than tumor region pairs did.

In addition to blood RNA drawn from unsorted whole blood, germline DNA was extracted. Details on this clonotype: Antigen unknown. A read error is possible here, since a much larger clone lies one base away.

Germline-derived CDR1 and CDR2 are SGHAT and FQNNGV. The CDR3 contains 16 residues. The authors made TCR beta cDNA from around 500 ng total RNA with a constant-region primer. ARM-PCR was slightly modified, and three nested multiplex PCR rounds with it gave rise to the TCR beta libraries. Two initial PCR rounds of approximately 10 cycles each paired TRBV1-TRBV30 forward primers with a C-beta reverse primer. From the multiplex PCR reads, TCRdb called clonotypes with MiXCR, one entry per CDR3 protein. The sample lists around 330,000 distinct CDR3 sequences, around three fifths seen once, with approximately 9.4% in the top ten.

This TCR derives from a man aged 40-55 years with primary liver carcinoma and hepatitis B virus infection. This chain links TRBV11-2 with TRBJ2-1; D may be TRBD1 (5 bases). The sample consisted of peripheral blood. CDR3 sequence: CASSPAQGSSYNERFF. The DNA of the CDR3 is TGTGCCAGCAGCCCCGCTCAGGGATCCTCCTACAATGAGCGGTTCTTC.